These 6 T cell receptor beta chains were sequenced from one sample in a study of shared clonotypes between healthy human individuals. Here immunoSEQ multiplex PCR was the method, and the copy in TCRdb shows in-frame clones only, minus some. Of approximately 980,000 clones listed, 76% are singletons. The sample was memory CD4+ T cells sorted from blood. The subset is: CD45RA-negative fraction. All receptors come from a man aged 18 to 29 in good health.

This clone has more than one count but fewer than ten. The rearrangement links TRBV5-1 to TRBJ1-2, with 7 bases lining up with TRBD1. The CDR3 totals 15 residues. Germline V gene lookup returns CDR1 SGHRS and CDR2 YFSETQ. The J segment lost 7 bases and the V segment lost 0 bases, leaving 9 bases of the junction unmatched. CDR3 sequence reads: CASSLAGRGLSGYTF. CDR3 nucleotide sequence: TGCGCCAGCAGCTTGGCCGGCAGGGGGTTGAGTGGCTACACCTTC.

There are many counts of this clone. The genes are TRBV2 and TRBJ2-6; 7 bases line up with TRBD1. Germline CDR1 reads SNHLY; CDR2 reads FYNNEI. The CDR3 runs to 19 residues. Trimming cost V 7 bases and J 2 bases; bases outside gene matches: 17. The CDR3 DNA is TGTGCCAGCAATGGGGGACAGTTGATATTTTTGGCTGGGGCCAACGTCCTGACTTTC. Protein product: CASNGGQLIFLAGANVLTF. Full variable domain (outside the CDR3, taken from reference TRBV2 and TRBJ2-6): EPEVTQTPSHQVTQMGQEVILRCVPISNHLYFYWYRQILGQKVEFLVSFYNNEISEKSEIFDDQFSVERPDGSNFTLKIRSTKLEDSAMYFCASNGGQLIFLAGANVLTFGAGSRLTVL.

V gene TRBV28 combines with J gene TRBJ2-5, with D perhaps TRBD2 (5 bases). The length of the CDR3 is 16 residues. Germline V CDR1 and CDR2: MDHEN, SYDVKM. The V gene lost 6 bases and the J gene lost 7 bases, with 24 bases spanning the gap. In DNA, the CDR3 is TGTGCCAGCAGGGCCCCCGGGAACCCTTATTTAGCGACCCAGTACTTC. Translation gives CASRAPGNPYLATQYF. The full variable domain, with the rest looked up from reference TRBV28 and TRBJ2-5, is DVKVTQSSRYLVKRTGEKVFLECVQDMDHENMFWYRQDPGLGLRLIYFSYDVKMKEKGDIPEGYSVSREKKERFSLILESASTNQTSMYLCASRAPGNPYLATQYFGPGTRLLVL.

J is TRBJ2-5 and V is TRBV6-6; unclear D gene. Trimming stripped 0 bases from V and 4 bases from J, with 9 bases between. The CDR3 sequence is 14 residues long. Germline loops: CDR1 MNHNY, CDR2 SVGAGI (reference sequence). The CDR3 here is CASSYSAIAETQYF. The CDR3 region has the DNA TGTGCCAGCAGTTACTCGGCTATAGCAGAGACCCAGTACTTC.

CDR3 protein: CASRSGDRVTEQYF. The CDR3 bases are TGTGCCAGCAGGTCCGGGGACAGGGTCACCGAGCAGTACTTC. This chain links TRBV5-4 with TRBJ2-7; TRBD1 aligns across 9 bases. The CDR3 runs 14 residues. The germline gives CDR1 SGHNT, CDR2 YYREEE (reference sequence). V was clipped by 5 bases and J by 6 bases; unmatched bases: 9.

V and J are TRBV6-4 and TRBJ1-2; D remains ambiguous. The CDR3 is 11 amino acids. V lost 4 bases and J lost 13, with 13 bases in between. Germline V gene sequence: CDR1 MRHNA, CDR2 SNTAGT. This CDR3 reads CASSGLTGFTF. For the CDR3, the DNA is TGTGCCAGCAGTGGCCTAACCGGGTTCACCTTC.